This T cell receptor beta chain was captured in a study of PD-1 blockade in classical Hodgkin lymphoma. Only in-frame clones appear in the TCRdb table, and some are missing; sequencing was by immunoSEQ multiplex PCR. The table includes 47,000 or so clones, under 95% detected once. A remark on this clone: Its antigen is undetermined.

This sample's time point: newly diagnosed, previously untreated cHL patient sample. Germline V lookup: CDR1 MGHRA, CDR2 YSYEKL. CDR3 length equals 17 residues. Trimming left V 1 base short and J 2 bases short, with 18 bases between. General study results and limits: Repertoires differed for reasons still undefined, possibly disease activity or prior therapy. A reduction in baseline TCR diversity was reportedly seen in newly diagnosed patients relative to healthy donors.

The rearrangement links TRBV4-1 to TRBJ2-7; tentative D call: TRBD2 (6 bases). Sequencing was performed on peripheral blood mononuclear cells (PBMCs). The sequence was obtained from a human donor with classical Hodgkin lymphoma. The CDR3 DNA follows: TGCGCCAGCAGCCAAGCGGCGGGGAGCGGAGGAACCTACGAGCAGTACTTC. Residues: CASSQAAGSGGTYEQYF.